A single sample is the source of the 32 T cell receptor beta chains below, sequenced in a study of T-cell memory formation after mild COVID-19. A single record per CDR3 protein comes from TCRdb applying MiXCR to the 5' RACE reads. The table has 300,000 to 400,000 distinct CDR3 sequences, about 13% seen once. Input material: PBMCs or a T cell subset sorted from them (not recorded which). The receptors come from a man younger than 35 who had mild COVID-19 (a few samples of this study predate the infection). Cell type and time point are not known.

This clonotype was seen a few times. The chain has TRBV10-3 and TRBJ2-3; 7 bases map to TRBD2. J was trimmed by 3 bases and V by 0 bases; bases with no gene match: 9. The CDR3 is made up of 17 amino acids. Germline values: CDR1 ENHRY, CDR2 SYGVKD. DNA of the CDR3: TGTGCCATCAGTGAGTCAAATGGCGGGGGTTCTACAGATACGCAGTATTTT. It specifies CAISESNGGGSTDTQYF.

The genes are TRBV5-5 and TRBJ1-1; no clear D gene. V lost 4 bases and J 2 bases, leaving 9 bases between the germline ends. The CDR3 contains 13 residues. Germline CDR1 SGHKS, CDR2 YYEKEE (reference sequence). The CDR3 sequence is CASSHETNTEAFF. Here the CDR3 DNA reads TGTGCCAGCAGCCACGAGACAAACACTGAAGCTTTCTTT.

This clonotype was counted a few times. The chain's CDR3 is CASSLSPGEVTQYF. CDR3 in DNA: TGCGCCAGCAGCCTATCCCCAGGGGAGGTTACGCAGTATTTT. The chain carries TRBV5-1 and TRBJ2-3; D might be TRBD1 or TRBD2, each matching 6 bases. V dropped 4 bases and J dropped 8 bases, with 17 bases sitting between them. The CDR3 spans 14 residues. Germline V lookup: CDR1 SGHRS, CDR2 YFSETQ.

J is TRBJ2-1 and V is TRBV12-3 or TRBV12-4; 9 nucleotides line up with TRBD2. The CDR3 is 15 amino acids. Trimming took 6 bases from V and 4 from J; bases not matched to a gene: 7. CDR3 in DNA: TGTGCCAGCAGCCCCATGGCGGGGGGGTACAATGAGCAGTTCTTC. This codes for CASSPMAGGYNEQFF.

This clonotype was seen ten or more times. This chain uses TRBV5-4 with TRBJ2-3; TRBD2 matches 11 bases. The CDR3 is 17 amino acids. V shed 1 base, J shed 2 bases, and the junction held 6 bases outside the gene matches. From germline, CDR1 is SGHNT and CDR2 YYREEE (reference sequence). CDR3 in DNA: TGTGCCAGCAGCTTGTTCGGACTAGCGGGCCTCACAGATACGCAGTATTTT. The encoded protein is CASSLFGLAGLTDTQYF.

This clonotype was seen only a few times. The V call is TRBV7-3, the J call TRBJ2-3, with 9 positions matching TRBD2. J lost 4 bases, V lost 4 bases, and 15 bases had no gene match. Germline CDR1 is SGHTA and CDR2 is FQGTGA. The CDR3 spans 18 residues. The CDR3 loop reads CASSSHERGDARADTQYF. The DNA of the CDR3 is TGTGCCAGCAGCTCCCACGAGCGGGGGGACGCACGTGCAGATACGCAGTATTTT.

This clonotype turned up a few times. V is TRBV5-1 and J is TRBJ2-5; 10 positions match TRBD2. The CDR3 length is 15 residues. CDR1 and CDR2 (germline): SGHRS, YFSETQ. The trim removed 4 bases at V and 6 bases at J, leaving 9 bases unmatched. In nucleotides, the CDR3 is TGCGCCAGCAGCCTAAGTCTAGCGGGGGTGAAGACCCAGTACTTC. Translation: CASSLSLAGVKTQYF.

The genes are TRBV7-2 and TRBJ2-1; TRBD2 matches at 9 bases. There are 15 residues in the CDR3. Germline values: CDR1 SGHTA, CDR2 FQGNSA. The V segment lost 5 bases and the J segment 3 bases; nucleotides outside the gene matches: 5. The CDR3 here is CASSLSGGFYNEQFF. Written as DNA, the CDR3 is TGTGCCAGCAGCCTTAGCGGGGGATTCTACAATGAGCAGTTCTTC.

The sample holds many counts of this clonotype. The chain employs TRBV6-5 and TRBJ2-5; D is perhaps TRBD1 or TRBD2 (7 bases each). Trimming took 0 bases from V and 7 from J, leaving 12 bases between them. The germline gives CDR1 MNHEY, CDR2 SVGAGI. The length of the CDR3 is 14 residues. This CDR3 reads CASSYSGGDRTQYF. The CDR3, as DNA: TGTGCCAGCAGTTACTCGGGAGGGGACAGGACCCAGTACTTC.

The J gene is TRBJ2-5, the V gene TRBV7-3, with 8 positions matching TRBD1. CDR1 is SGHTA, CDR2 FQGTGA, per germline. V shed 5 bases and J 5 bases; nucleotides not matched to a gene: 4. The CDR3 sequence is 13 residues long. The CDR3 is CASSHGQGETQYF. The CDR3 DNA reads TGTGCCAGCAGCCACGGACAGGGTGAGACCCAGTACTTC. Filled out from reference TRBV7-3 and TRBJ2-5, the complete variable domain reads GAGVSQTPSNKVTEKGKYVELRCDPISGHTALYWYRQSLGQGPEFLIYFQGTGAADDSGLPNDRFFAVRPEGSVSTLKIQRTERGDSAVYLCASSHGQGETQYFGPGTRLLVL.

The V and J genes are TRBV6-2 or TRBV6-3 and TRBJ2-3; a possible D gene is TRBD2 (5 bases). Germline values: CDR1 MNHEY, CDR2 SVGEGT. This CDR3 comprises 15 residues. Trimming removed 6 bases at V and 1 base at J, with 14 bases between. The CDR3, as DNA: TGTGCCAGCAGCTATCCTCGGGGTGGCACAGATACGCAGTATTTT. Amino acids: CASSYPRGGTDTQYF.

This clonotype was recorded a few times. The chain links TRBV7-9 to TRBJ2-2, with 7 bases fitting TRBD1. CDR3 length: 14 residues. Germline loops: CDR1 SEHNR, CDR2 FQNEAQ (reference sequence). V was pared by 4 bases and J by 7 bases, with 6 bases of the junction left unmatched. The CDR3 coding sequence is TGTGCCAGCAGCTCAAGACAGGGAGTCGGGGAGCTGTTTTTT. The encoded protein is CASSSRQGVGELFF. The full variable domain, its missing parts supplied by reference TRBV7-9 and TRBJ2-2, is DTGVSQNPRHKITKRGQNVTFRCDPISEHNRLYWYRQTLGQGPEFLTYFQNEAQLEKSRLLSDRFSAERPKGSFSTLEIQRTEQGDSAMYLCASSSRQGVGELFFGEGSRLTVL.

The V and J genes are TRBV18 and TRBJ2-5; D unresolved. Germline CDR1 is KGHSH and CDR2 is LQKENI. The CDR3 has 14 residues. Trimming took off 3 bases at V and 0 bases at J, with 8 bases between the two ends. As DNA, the CDR3 is TGTGCCAGCTCACCGACCGGGTACCAAGAGACCCAGTACTTC. This encodes CASSPTGYQETQYF.

This clonotype was counted ten times or more. J is TRBJ2-2 and V is TRBV5-6, with no clear D. The CDR3 spans 14 residues. Trimming stripped 6 bases from V and 1 base from J, with 10 bases between. CDR1 and CDR2 from the germline V gene are SGHDT and YYEEEE. The DNA for the CDR3 is TGTGCCAGCAAGCCATCACGGAACACCGGGGAGCTGTTTTTT. Translated: CASKPSRNTGELFF.

At least ten counts were recorded for this clonotype. The chain is built from TRBV20-1 and TRBJ1-1; D unresolved. In germline, CDR1 is DFQATT, CDR2 SNEGSKA (reference sequence). Trimming pared 1 base from V and 1 base from J, leaving 16 bases between. This CDR3 has 16 amino acids. This CDR3 reads CSARVAGRGGNTEAFF. CDR3 DNA sequence: TGCAGTGCTAGAGTTGCGGGAAGAGGAGGGAACACTGAAGCTTTCTTT.

In its sample, this clonotype was seen a few times. Written as DNA, the CDR3 is TGTGCCAGCAGACGCGTGCAGGTCAGAGATTCACCCCTCCACTTT. This encodes CASRRVQVRDSPLHF. This chain links TRBV5-5 with TRBJ1-6, with D uncertain. V lost 5 bases and J lost 8, with 17 bases in between. The germline V gene has CDR1 SGHKS and CDR2 YYEKEE (reference sequence). The length of the CDR3 is 15 residues.

At least ten counts were recorded for this clonotype. The chain uses TRBV12-3 or TRBV12-4 and TRBJ2-5, with 9 bases that match TRBD1. This CDR3 region has 14 residues. The J segment lost 2 bases and the V segment lost 10 bases, leaving 8 bases of the junction unmatched. The CDR3 is CATSDRGGQETQYF. CDR3 sequence (DNA): TGTGCCACCTCGGACAGGGGCGGACAAGAGACCCAGTACTTC.

In this sample, this clonotype turned up a few times. The V call is TRBV4-3, the J call TRBJ1-1; no clear D. Germline V gene data show CDR1 as LGHNA and CDR2 as YSLEER. The CDR3 is made up of 14 amino acids. V was shortened by 0 bases and J by 1 base, with 6 bases between the two germline ends. The CDR3: CASSQELTNTEAFF. The CDR3 bases are TGCGCCAGCAGCCAAGAACTTACGAACACTGAAGCTTTCTTT.

V usage is TRBV18 and J usage is TRBJ2-6; D is tentatively TRBD1 or TRBD2 (6 bases each). The V and J ends lost 3 bases and 0 bases respectively, with 12 bases between them. The CDR3 is 17 amino acids. CDR1 and CDR2 from the germline V gene are KGHSH and LQKENI. The CDR3 DNA reads TGTGCCAGCTCACCTGAGGGGGGAAACTCTGGGGCCAACGTCCTGACTTTC. This gives the protein CASSPEGGNSGANVLTF.

The V call is TRBV6-5, the J call TRBJ2-5; D is unclear. This CDR3 spans 13 amino acids. Trimming removed 1 base at V and 3 bases at J, with 6 bases between. In germline, CDR1 is MNHEY, CDR2 SVGAGI. The CDR3, as DNA: TGTGCCAGCAGTTACTGGCAAGAAGAGACCCAGTACTTC. It encodes CASSYWQEETQYF.

This chain uses TRBV7-2 with TRBJ1-2; D perhaps matches TRBD1 (6 bases). This CDR3 is 16 amino acids long. V gave up 8 bases and J gave up 4 bases, with 23 bases separating them. The germline V gene encodes CDR1 SGHTA and CDR2 FQGNSA. CDR3 DNA sequence: TGTGCCAGCGTGGGGTACAGGGTTCCGAATCGCTATGGCTACACCTTC. Amino acid sequence: CASVGYRVPNRYGYTF.

This clonotype was seen ten or more times. The V and J genes are TRBV6-6 and TRBJ1-1; 7 bases are a match to TRBD1. This CDR3 region has 14 residues. Germline V lookup: CDR1 MNHNY, CDR2 SVGAGI (reference sequence). With V trimmed by 6 bases and J by 6 bases, 10 bases remained unmatched. The CDR3: CASSQSGTDAEAFF. As DNA, the CDR3 is TGTGCCAGCAGCCAGTCTGGGACAGATGCTGAAGCTTTCTTT.

This clonotype was detected a few times. The chain combines TRBV2 with TRBJ2-7; D not certain. Trimming cost V 7 bases and J 3 bases, with 13 bases left between them. The germline V gene has CDR1 SNHLY and CDR2 FYNNEI. The CDR3 loop spans 13 amino acids. The DNA for the CDR3 is TGTGCCAGCATACTTGGACGTAGCTACGAGCAGTACGTC. Translated, it gives CASILGRSYEQYV.

The V call is TRBV5-4, the J call TRBJ1-6; D uncertain. Germline-derived CDR1 and CDR2 are SGHNT and YYREEE (reference sequence). The germline V and J ends were trimmed by 1 base and 9 bases, with 14 bases remaining between them. The CDR3 length is 15 residues. The CDR3: CASSLRVRGISPLHF. As DNA, the CDR3 is TGTGCCAGCAGCTTGCGGGTGCGGGGTATTTCACCCCTCCACTTT. The whole variable domain, remainder taken from reference TRBV5-4 and TRBJ1-6, is ETGVTQSPTHLIKTRGQQVTLRCSSQSGHNTVSWYQQALGQGPQFIFQYYREEENGRGNFPPRFSGLQFPNYSSELNVNALELDDSALYLCASSLRVRGISPLHFGNGTRLTVT.

V is TRBV5-1 and J is TRBJ2-5; tentative D call: TRBD2 (5 bases). The length of the CDR3 is 14 residues. Germline V lookup: CDR1 SGHRS, CDR2 YFSETQ. V was trimmed by 4 bases and J by 2 bases, leaving 12 bases between them. CDR3 DNA: TGCGCCAGCAGCATGGGTGAGGGTCAAGAGACCCAGTACTTC. Protein product: CASSMGEGQETQYF.

This clonotype has at least ten counts. The V and J genes are TRBV6-2 or TRBV6-3 and TRBJ2-1; the match to TRBD2 covers 11 bases. Germline trimming cut 5 bases from V and 9 bases from J; bases unmatched to any gene: 9. Germline-derived CDR1 and CDR2 are MNHEY and SVGEGT. The CDR3 spans 15 residues. The CDR3 DNA reads TGTGCCAGCAGTCAGCTAGCGGGGGGACGCAGTGAGCAGTTCTTC. Translated: CASSQLAGGRSEQFF.

This clonotype was seen many times. V gene TRBV7-3 combines with J gene TRBJ1-4, with D unclear. Germline values: CDR1 SGHTA, CDR2 FQGTGA. The CDR3 sequence is 11 residues long. Trimming stripped 9 bases from V and 4 bases from J, with 6 bases between. CDR3 in amino acids: CARTHNEKLFF. In DNA form, the CDR3 reads TGTGCCAGGACGCATAATGAAAAACTGTTTTTT. The complete variable domain, with remaining parts taken from reference TRBV7-3 and TRBJ1-4, reads GAGVSQTPSNKVTEKGKYVELRCDPISGHTALYWYRQSLGQGPEFLIYFQGTGAADDSGLPNDRFFAVRPEGSVSTLKIQRTERGDSAVYLCARTHNEKLFFGSGTQLSVL.

This clonotype was seen more than once but under ten times. This chain links TRBV28 with TRBJ2-5; D is ambiguous. Germline CDR1 is MDHEN and CDR2 is SYDVKM. CDR3 length equals 11 residues. The ends were cut back, 5 bases at V and 7 bases at J, with 8 bases in the middle. In nucleotides, the CDR3 is TGTGCCAGCAGTGACGGCCGGACCCAGTACTTC. Its protein product is CASSDGRTQYF.

Only a few counts were recorded for this clonotype. The CDR3 here is CARSTGTGGETQYF. The CDR3 coding sequence is TGTGCCAGGAGTACCGGGACAGGGGGCGAGACCCAGTACTTC. The chain recombines TRBV27 with TRBJ2-5, with 12 positions matching TRBD1. This CDR3 contains 14 residues. Germline V lookup: CDR1 MNHEY, CDR2 SMNVEV (reference sequence). J lost 5 bases, V lost 9 bases, and 7 bases had no gene match.

Only a few counts were recorded for this clonotype. The chain uses TRBV7-9 and TRBJ2-2; the match to TRBD1 covers 7 bases. The CDR3 length is 15 residues. V was pared by 5 bases and J by 3 bases, with 6 bases of the junction left unmatched. Per germline, CDR1 SEHNR and CDR2 FQNEAQ (reference sequence). The CDR3 nucleotides are TGTGCCAGCAGCAACGGGACAGACTACACCGGGGAGCTGTTTTTT. Translation: CASSNGTDYTGELFF.

The CDR3, as DNA: TGCGCCAGCAGCTTGGAGGGACCCCGAGCCTACAATGAGCAGTTCTTC. As protein: CASSLEGPRAYNEQFF. The chain uses TRBV5-1 and TRBJ2-1, with D possibly being TRBD1 or TRBD2 (5 bases each). CDR3 length: 16 amino acids. Germline assignment: CDR1 SGHRS and CDR2 YFSETQ. V was shortened by 0 bases and J by 2 bases, with 12 bases between the two germline ends.

V usage is TRBV20-1 and J usage is TRBJ1-4; no clear D. The CDR3 totals 15 residues. The V end lost 0 bases, the J end lost 4 bases, and 12 bases lay between the germline ends. Per germline, CDR1 DFQATT and CDR2 SNEGSKA (reference sequence). The CDR3: CSARDPLGGNEKLFF. The CDR3 nucleotides are TGCAGTGCTAGAGATCCCCTGGGAGGTAATGAAAAACTGTTTTTT.